The 32 T cell receptor beta chains in this list originate from one sample, sequenced in a study of blood T cells in healthy people across ages. Together with a sample-barcoded 5' primer, a J-beta primer mix was included in a second PCR lasting roughly 6 to 12 cycles. MiXCR, applied by TCRdb to the 5' RACE reads, yields one record per CDR3 protein. The sample carries roughly 1,500,000 distinct CDR3 sequences, around 39% recorded once. The sequenced sample consisted of blood. The receptors stem from a woman between 18 and 30 years old in good health.

J is TRBJ1-5 and V is TRBV20-1; D is undetermined. This CDR3 has 16 amino acids. Per germline, CDR1 DFQATT and CDR2 SNEGSKA (reference sequence). Trimming removed 0 bases at V and 4 bases at J, with 16 bases between. As DNA, the CDR3 is TGCAGTGCTAGAGACCCGAAGAGGGATCCTAATCAGCCCCAGCATTTT. This codes for CSARDPKRDPNQPQHF.

This clonotype has just a few counts. The rearrangement joins TRBV2 to TRBJ2-3, with a weak D call TRBD1 (5 bases). This CDR3 spans 15 amino acids. Per the germline V gene, CDR1 is SNHLY and CDR2 is FYNNEI. V was trimmed by 0 bases and J by 4 bases, leaving 11 bases between them. The CDR3 nucleotides read TGTGCCAGCAGTGAAGCACTCAGGGATCCAGATACGCAGTATTTT. Its protein is CASSEALRDPDTQYF.

The rearrangement joins TRBV12-3 or TRBV12-4 to TRBJ1-6, with 10 nucleotides matching TRBD1. Losses at the gene ends were 3 bases for V and 15 bases for J; bases not matched to a gene: 8. The CDR3 totals 14 residues. The CDR3 sequence is CASSLDRGFGLLHF. CDR3 DNA sequence: TGTGCCAGCAGTTTGGACAGGGGGTTTGGGCTCCTCCACTTT.

The table lists this clonotype with a few counts. The chain is built from TRBV6-1 and TRBJ2-5; D is tentatively TRBD1 or TRBD2 (5 bases each). V shed 8 bases and J shed 5 bases, with 21 bases lying between them. The CDR3 length is 15 residues. Germline V CDR1 and CDR2: MNHNS, SASEGT. The CDR3 sequence is CASVQFGTTFETQYF. The DNA for the CDR3 is TGTGCCAGCGTGCAATTCGGGACGACCTTCGAGACCCAGTACTTC.

Worth noting for this clonotype: One end of the junction is discordant with germline, which a read error may explain. The chain recombines TRBV7-2 with TRBJ2-1, with TRBD2 matching over 9 bases. The CDR3 has 16 residues. Germline assignment: CDR1 SGHTA and CDR2 FQGNSA. Written as DNA, the CDR3 is TGTGCCGGCAGCCGTGGGGCTAGCGGGAAAGTCAATGAGCAGTTCTTC. Translation gives CAGSRGASGKVNEQFF.

This chain uses TRBV2 with TRBJ2-2; TRBD2 aligns across 15 bases. This CDR3 has 18 amino acids. The germline V gene encodes CDR1 SNHLY and CDR2 FYNNEI. J was trimmed by 4 bases and V by 7 bases; bases with no gene match: 10. CDR3 protein: CASILRTSGRAGTGELFF. CDR3 bases: TGTGCCAGCATCCTACGGACTAGCGGGAGGGCGGGCACCGGGGAGCTGTTTTTT.

This clonotype occurred a few times. This sequence joins TRBV29-1 and TRBJ1-4; no reliable D call. CDR1 is SQVTM, CDR2 ANQGSEA, per germline. The CDR3 is 13 residues long. V was shortened by 5 bases and J by 10 bases, with 17 bases between the two germline ends. The CDR3 protein is CSVFSPGEGKLFF. The CDR3 bases are TGCAGCGTTTTTTCCCCCGGGGAGGGAAAACTGTTTTTT.

This clonotype has more than one count but fewer than ten. The chain couples TRBV30 to TRBJ2-3; TRBD1 matches 10 bases. Germline V gene lookup returns CDR1 GTSNPN and CDR2 SVGIG (reference sequence). J was trimmed by 5 bases and V by 4 bases; bases with no gene match: 6. The CDR3 is 14 amino acids. The CDR3 here is CAWKLTGGLDTQYF. In DNA form, the CDR3 reads TGTGCCTGGAAGTTGACAGGGGGCTTAGATACGCAGTATTTT.

The V and J genes are TRBV7-9 and TRBJ1-2; perhaps TRBD1 as D (6 bases). Trimming cost V 5 bases and J 3 bases, with 16 bases left between them. CDR1 SEHNR and CDR2 FQNEAQ come from the germline V gene (reference sequence). This CDR3 comprises 15 residues. The DNA of the CDR3 is TGTGCCAGCAGCCGACGGATCGGGGGCGACTATGGCTACACCTTC. This translates into CASSRRIGGDYGYTF.

This clonotype showed up just a few times. The chain uses TRBV20-1 and TRBJ1-2; D is perhaps TRBD1 (5 bases). The germline gives CDR1 DFQATT, CDR2 SNEGSKA (reference sequence). Trimming stripped 0 bases from V and 5 bases from J, with 10 bases between. CDR3 size: 13 residues. The CDR3 here is CSARENQGYGYTF. CDR3 DNA sequence: TGCAGTGCTAGAGAGAACCAGGGTTATGGCTACACCTTC.

V usage is TRBV6-5 and J usage is TRBJ2-7, with a possible D match to TRBD2 (6 bases). The CDR3 covers 16 residues. V was trimmed by 4 bases and J by 3 bases, leaving 19 bases between them. CDR1 and CDR2 from the germline V gene are MNHEY and SVGAGI. CDR3 nucleotide sequence: TGTGCCAGCAGTTCGTCGAGGGTAGCGGTGGTCTACGAGCAGTACTTC. It encodes CASSSSRVAVVYEQYF.

This clonotype was detected only a few times. This chain links TRBV20-1 with TRBJ2-3; 8 nucleotides agree with TRBD2. The CDR3 runs 12 residues. Germline CDR1 is DFQATT and CDR2 is SNEGSKA (reference sequence). The CDR3 DNA sequence: TGCAGCGCCGGGACTAGGGCGGATACGCAGTATTTT. Its protein is CSAGTRADTQYF.

Note on this clonotype: An end of the junction does not agree with germline; a read error may underlie this. V gene TRBV11-2 combines with J gene TRBJ2-5, with 7 bases aligning to TRBD1. Germline V lookup: CDR1 SGHAT, CDR2 FQNNGV. The CDR3 totals 15 residues. CDR3 region: CVSSLRQGWGETQYF. The CDR3 region has the DNA TGTGTCAGCAGCCTCCGACAGGGTTGGGGAGAGACCCAGTACTTC. Full variable domain (rest looked up from reference TRBV11-2 and TRBJ2-5): EAGVAQSPRYKIIEKRQSVAFWCNPISGHATLYWYQQILGQGPKLLIQFQNNGVVDDSQLPKDRFSAERLKGVDSTLKIQPAKLEDSAVYLCVSSLRQGWGETQYFGPGTRLLVL.

The CDR3 here is CAWSYSPTGANTEAFF. In DNA, the CDR3 is TGTGCCTGGAGTTATTCCCCGACAGGGGCGAACACTGAAGCTTTCTTT. This chain uses TRBV30 with TRBJ1-1; 8 bases line up with TRBD1. This CDR3 region has 16 residues. Trimming removed 2 bases from V and 1 base from J; junction bases left unmatched: 9. Germline V gene lookup returns CDR1 GTSNPN and CDR2 SVGIG (reference sequence).

Note on this clonotype: One end of the junction does not line up with germline, which may come from a read error. J is TRBJ2-3 and V is TRBV6-5; possibly TRBD2 for D (5 bases). Germline V lookup: CDR1 MNHEY, CDR2 SVGAGI. This CDR3 comprises 17 residues. DNA for the CDR3: TGTGCCTGCAGTTCCCTGGTCGGTCATAGCGGCACAGATACGCAGTATTTT. It encodes CACSSLVGHSGTDTQYF.

The genes are TRBV4-1 and TRBJ1-5; D perhaps matches TRBD1 (5 bases). Germline-derived CDR1 and CDR2 are MGHRA and YSYEKL. V was cut by 3 bases and J by 5 bases, with 20 bases left in between. This CDR3 is built from 17 residues. CDR3 sequence (DNA): TGCGCCAGCAGCCACCCCCGCGGGGCTCCTCAACATCAGCCCCAGCATTTT. Protein product: CASSHPRGAPQHQPQHF.

This rearrangement joins TRBV6-1 to TRBJ2-7; possible D gene TRBD1, 5 bases. The CDR3 has 13 residues. Trimming took off 7 bases at V and 3 bases at J, with 13 bases between the two ends. CDR1 and CDR2 (germline): MNHNS, SASEGT. The CDR3 region is CASTLRQGYEQYF. Here the CDR3 DNA reads TGTGCCAGCACGTTGAGGCAGGGCTACGAGCAGTACTTC.

In this sample, this clonotype turned up a few times. The V and J genes are TRBV29-1 and TRBJ2-1, with 14 bases lining up with TRBD2. The CDR3 consists of 18 residues. Germline CDR1 is SQVTM and CDR2 is ANQGSEA. With 0 bases clipped from V and 0 bases from J, the junction kept 4 bases outside the gene matches. The DNA of the CDR3 is TGCAGCGTTGAAGACCGCGGGACTAGCGGGAGCTCCTACAATGAGCAGTTCTTC. This gives the protein CSVEDRGTSGSSYNEQFF.

This chain uses TRBV12-3 or TRBV12-4 with TRBJ2-7; D perhaps matches TRBD2 (6 bases). Between the trimmed V and J ends, which lost 3 bases and 0 bases, there was a span of 15 bases. The CDR3 loop spans 16 amino acids. The CDR3, as DNA: TGTGCCAGCAGTTTTAGCCAGGCGGGGCCCTCCTACGAGCAGTACTTC. Encoded protein: CASSFSQAGPSYEQYF.

This clonotype was seen only a few times. The rearrangement links TRBV13 to TRBJ2-2; 7 nucleotides agree with TRBD1. The CDR3 totals 15 residues. Germline assignment: CDR1 PRHDT and CDR2 FYEKMQ (reference sequence). V lost 2 bases to trimming and J lost 4 bases; unmatched junction nucleotides: 4. DNA of the CDR3: TGTGCCAGCAGCTTAAGACAGGGAGCCACCGGGGAGCTGTTTTTT. It encodes CASSLRQGATGELFF.

The genes are TRBV20-1 and TRBJ2-5; TRBD2 agrees at 9 bases. CDR1 DFQATT and CDR2 SNEGSKA come from the germline V gene (reference sequence). CDR3 length: 11 amino acids. The ends lost 4 bases at V and 8 bases at J; junction bases unmatched: 2. The CDR3 DNA reads TGCAGTGCTACTGGGACTAGCACCCAGTACTTC. Its protein is CSATGTSTQYF.

This clonotype was seen a few times. The rearrangement uses TRBV29-1 and TRBJ2-7; maybe TRBD1 (5 bases). The V and J ends lost 8 bases and 3 bases respectively, with 14 bases between them. Germline CDR1 and CDR2: SQVTM and ANQGSEA. This CDR3 has 12 residues. The chain's CDR3 is CSTQGDGYEQYF. The CDR3 DNA reads as TGCAGCACCCAGGGCGACGGCTACGAGCAGTACTTC.

This clonotype was detected only a few times. The V gene is TRBV5-1, the J gene TRBJ1-1, with 7 bases identical to TRBD1. Looked up from germline, CDR1 is SGHRS and CDR2 is YFSETQ. This CDR3 has 14 residues. Losses at the gene ends were 3 bases for V and 1 base for J; bases not matched to a gene: 3. The CDR3 protein is CASSWWTGNTEAFF. The DNA of the CDR3 is TGCGCCAGCAGCTGGTGGACAGGGAACACTGAAGCTTTCTTT.

V gene TRBV7-9 combines with J gene TRBJ2-2; D gene ambiguous. CDR3 length: 11 residues. Trimming pared 5 bases from V and 10 bases from J, leaving 8 bases between. The germline V gene encodes CDR1 SEHNR and CDR2 FQNEAQ (reference sequence). The CDR3 DNA sequence: TGTGCCAGCAGCCTCCCAGAGGAGCTGTTTTTT. Translating it yields CASSLPEELFF.

This rearrangement joins TRBV15 to TRBJ2-7; tentatively, D is TRBD1 (5 bases). V was pared by 2 bases and J by 1 base, with 9 bases between. Germline V gives CDR1 LNHNV, CDR2 YYDKDF (reference sequence). The CDR3 runs to 14 residues. This chain's CDR3 is CATSRQGRSYEQYF. In nucleotides, the CDR3 is TGTGCCACCAGCAGACAGGGTCGGTCCTACGAGCAGTACTTC.

The rearrangement uses TRBV27 and TRBJ2-7, with a weak D call TRBD2 (5 bases). Germline values: CDR1 MNHEY, CDR2 SMNVEV (reference sequence). Trimming took off 8 bases at V and 4 bases at J, with 21 bases between the two ends. This CDR3 is built from 15 residues. In nucleotides, the CDR3 is TGTGCCAGCGGTCCACGGGATGGAGGTCGATACGAGCAGTACTTC. Translating it yields CASGPRDGGRYEQYF.

This chain connects TRBV2 to TRBJ2-1, with D tentatively TRBD2 (5 bases). V lost 5 bases and J lost 5, with 13 bases in between. The CDR3 totals 14 residues. The germline V gene has CDR1 SNHLY and CDR2 FYNNEI. CDR3 nucleotides: TGTGCCAGCAGTCCATTCTCGCGGGACAATGAGCAGTTCTTC. Protein: CASSPFSRDNEQFF.

The gene calls are TRBV28 and TRBJ1-1; unclear D gene. Trimming stripped 7 bases from V and 3 bases from J, with 21 bases between. There are 16 residues in the CDR3. The germline V gene has CDR1 MDHEN and CDR2 SYDVKM. CDR3 coding DNA: TGTGCCAGCACCAACCCCCCGGAGGTTGGTGACACTGAAGCTTTCTTT. Its translation is CASTNPPEVGDTEAFF.

This clonotype was found a few times. The DNA of the CDR3 is TGTGCCAGCAGCTTCCCGGAGAACTACGAGCAGTACTTC. Protein: CASSFPENYEQYF. This chain uses TRBV7-9 with TRBJ2-7; D is unresolved. The germline CDR1 and CDR2 sequences are SEHNR and FQNEAQ (reference sequence). This CDR3 is built from 13 residues. The V gene lost 3 bases and the J gene lost 3 bases, with 9 bases spanning the gap.

In this sample, this clonotype turned up a few times. The chain carries TRBV4-1 and TRBJ2-7; TRBD2 matches at 9 bases. This CDR3 is 17 amino acids long. Trimming at V came to 2 bases and at J to 5 bases, leaving 13 bases not matched to a gene. Germline-derived CDR1 and CDR2 are MGHRA and YSYEKL. DNA of the CDR3: TGCGCCAGCAGCCAACGTCCGCCGGGACTAGCTGTGAACGAGCAGTACTTC. Its translation: CASSQRPPGLAVNEQYF.

V is TRBV28 and J is TRBJ1-2; 8 nucleotides match TRBD1. There are 14 residues in the CDR3. The V and J ends lost 8 bases and 8 bases, in that order; junction bases with no gene match: 13. CDR1 and CDR2 from the germline V gene are MDHEN and SYDVKM. CDR3 region: CASVGAGGISGYTF. In nucleotides, the CDR3 is TGTGCCAGCGTCGGGGCAGGGGGCATATCGGGCTACACCTTC.

The rearrangement uses TRBV25-1 and TRBJ1-6; TRBD1 is a possible D gene (5 bases). Trimming removed 5 bases from V and 7 bases from J, with 15 bases in between. The CDR3 has 15 amino acids. CDR1 and CDR2 (germline): MGHDK, SYGVNS. As DNA, the CDR3 is TGTGCCAGCAGTCTTGAGGGGCGGGGGAATTCACCCCTCCACTTT. Protein sequence: CASSLEGRGNSPLHF. The full variable domain, its missing parts supplied by reference TRBV25-1 and TRBJ1-6, is EADIYQTPRYLVIGTGKKITLECSQTMGHDKMYWYQQDPGMELHLIHYSYGVNSTEKGDLSSESTVSRIRTEHFPLTLESARPSHTSQYLCASSLEGRGNSPLHFGNGTRLTVT.